This is a list of T cell receptor beta chains from one sample in a study of cytomegalovirus exposure and HLA in healthy donors. Sequencing used immunoSEQ multiplex PCR; TCRdb keeps in-frame clones, though not all of them. The table has some 48,000 clones, around 94% seen once. The sequenced sample consisted of PBMCs. The receptors shown here come from a woman aged 18-29 years in good health and CMV-seropositive. Both conserved end residues are part of each CDR3. D genes are given only for firm matches. Clone size is given for some rows only: seen once, a few or many times, or a class if the clone is expanded.

v_call: TRBV6-4
j_call: TRBJ1-2
clone_size: -
d_call: -
cdr3_nt: TGTGCCAGCAGACCTGGGCCAGCTAACTATGGCTACACCTTC
cdr3_aa: CASRPGPANYGYTF

v_call: TRBV7-2
j_call: TRBJ1-2
clone_size: -
d_call: -
cdr3_nt: TGTGCCAGCAGCTTAGACGGGTCTGTCTATGGCTACACCTTC
cdr3_aa: CASSLDGSVYGYTF

v_call: TRBV7-3
j_call: TRBJ1-1
clone_size: -
d_call: -
cdr3_nt: TGTGCCAGCAAGACACGCAGGGACACTGAAGCTTTCTTT
cdr3_aa: CASKTRRDTEAFF

v_call: TRBV11-1
j_call: TRBJ2-1
clone_size: -
d_call: -
cdr3_nt: TGTGCCAGCAGCTTAACTGGCTCCGCGGGATTCTCCTACAATGAGCAGTTCTTC
cdr3_aa: CASSLTGSAGFSYNEQFF

v_call: TRBV6-5
j_call: TRBJ2-3
clone_size: -
d_call: -
cdr3_nt: TGTGCCAGCAGTCCTAGAGGGCCCTCAGATACGCAGTATTTT
cdr3_aa: CASSPRGPSDTQYF

v_call: TRBV19
j_call: TRBJ1-6
clone_size: -
d_call: -
cdr3_nt: TGTGCCAGTAGTATAGATGGGGGGAGGGATTCACCCCTCCACTTT
cdr3_aa: CASSIDGGRDSPLHF

v_call: TRBV7-2
j_call: TRBJ2-1
clone_size: -
d_call: TRBD2
cdr3_nt: TGTGCCAGCAGCCCGGTAAGCGGGAGGGTGTACAATGAGCAGTTCTTC
cdr3_aa: CASSPVSGRVYNEQFF

v_call: TRBV11-2
j_call: TRBJ1-1
clone_size: -
d_call: -
cdr3_nt: TGTGCCAGCAGCTTAGGACAGTACACTGAAGCTTTCTTT
cdr3_aa: CASSLGQYTEAFF

v_call: TRBV6-1
j_call: TRBJ2-7
clone_size: -
d_call: -
cdr3_nt: TGTGCCAGCAGTGTTACGGGCGAGGGCGAGCAGTACTTC
cdr3_aa: CASSVTGEGEQYF

v_call: TRBV19
j_call: TRBJ1-1
clone_size: -
d_call: -
cdr3_nt: TGTGCCAGTAGTCAACGGACGGGGGGTGAAGCTTTCTTT
cdr3_aa: CASSQRTGGEAFF

v_call: TRBV29-1
j_call: TRBJ1-2
clone_size: -
d_call: TRBD1
cdr3_nt: TGCAGCGTTGAGACAGGGGGCTTGTATGGCTACACCTTC
cdr3_aa: CSVETGGLYGYTF

v_call: TRBV30
j_call: TRBJ2-2
clone_size: -
d_call: -
cdr3_nt: TGTGCCTGGGAGCGGTTTAGGGTCTCAAACACCGGGGAGCTGTTTTTT
cdr3_aa: CAWERFRVSNTGELFF

v_call: TRBV6-4
j_call: TRBJ2-1
clone_size: -
d_call: TRBD2
cdr3_nt: TGTGCCAGCAGTGACTCGAGCGGGAGTTACAATGAGCAGTTCTTC
cdr3_aa: CASSDSSGSYNEQFF

v_call: TRBV15
j_call: TRBJ1-2
clone_size: -
d_call: -
cdr3_nt: TGTGCCACCAGCAGAGGGGGCAGGGAAAACTATGGCTACACCTTC
cdr3_aa: CATSRGGRENYGYTF

v_call: TRBV5-8
j_call: TRBJ2-3
clone_size: -
d_call: TRBD2
cdr3_nt: TGTGCCAGCAGCTTGGGTGCTAGCGGGGGCACAGATACGCAGTATTTT
cdr3_aa: CASSLGASGGTDTQYF

v_call: TRBV7-8
j_call: TRBJ2-5
clone_size: -
d_call: -
cdr3_nt: TGTGCCAGCAGCTCCTGGGTCGGAGAGGAGACCCAGTACTTC
cdr3_aa: CASSSWVGEETQYF

v_call: TRBV2
j_call: TRBJ1-3
clone_size: -
d_call: TRBD1
cdr3_nt: TGTGCCAGCAGTTGGGACAGGTACTCTGGAAACACCATATATTTT
cdr3_aa: CASSWDRYSGNTIYF

v_call: TRBV7-9
j_call: TRBJ2-1
clone_size: once
d_call: TRBD2
cdr3_nt: TGTGCCAGCAGCTTAGCACTAGCGGGAGTGGCTGAGCAGTTCTTC
cdr3_aa: CASSLALAGVAEQFF

v_call: TRBV27
j_call: TRBJ2-5
clone_size: -
d_call: TRBD2
cdr3_nt: TGTGCCAGCAGTTCCAGCGGGAGACAAGAGACCCAGTACTTC
cdr3_aa: CASSSSGRQETQYF

v_call: TRBV11-2
j_call: TRBJ2-1
clone_size: -
d_call: -
cdr3_nt: TGTGCCAGCAGCCCTTTAGCGGAGCACTACAATGAGCAGTTCTTC
cdr3_aa: CASSPLAEHYNEQFF

v_call: TRBV7-3
j_call: TRBJ2-1
clone_size: once
d_call: -
cdr3_nt: TGTGCCAGCAGCTTATTATCGGGAGACCTCCAGCAGTTCTTC
cdr3_aa: CASSLLSGDLQQFF

v_call: TRBV9
j_call: TRBJ1-2
clone_size: -
d_call: -
cdr3_nt: TGTGCCCTTCCTCAATCGAGCGGGCTCTATGGCTACACCTTC
cdr3_aa: CALPQSSGLYGYTF

v_call: TRBV4-3
j_call: TRBJ1-2
clone_size: -
d_call: -
cdr3_nt: TGCGCCAGCAGCCAAGTGGGGCCCCGGGGGATCGGCTATGGCTACACCTTC
cdr3_aa: CASSQVGPRGIGYGYTF

v_call: TRBV9
j_call: TRBJ2-1
clone_size: -
d_call: -
cdr3_nt: TGTGCCAGCAGCGCGGTGGGGGGAGGTTCCTACAATGAGCAGTTCTTC
cdr3_aa: CASSAVGGGSYNEQFF

v_call: TRBV9
j_call: TRBJ2-1
clone_size: -
d_call: -
cdr3_nt: TGTGCCAGCAGCGTAGAACTAGCTAGGAGGAATGAGCAGTTCTTC
cdr3_aa: CASSVELARRNEQFF

v_call: TRBV5-6
j_call: TRBJ2-3
clone_size: -
d_call: -
cdr3_nt: TGTGCCAGCAGCCCGACAGCCTCTCATACGCAGTATTTT
cdr3_aa: CASSPTASHTQYF

v_call: TRBV5-1
j_call: TRBJ2-7
clone_size: -
d_call: -
cdr3_nt: TGCGCCAGCAGCCCAAGGGAGCCTCAGGGGCCCGGATACGAGCAGTACTTC
cdr3_aa: CASSPREPQGPGYEQYF

v_call: TRBV6-5
j_call: TRBJ1-2
clone_size: -
d_call: -
cdr3_nt: TGTGCCAGCAGTGGACAGTTAGCTAACTATGGCTACACCTTC
cdr3_aa: CASSGQLANYGYTF

v_call: TRBV25-1
j_call: TRBJ1-2
clone_size: -
d_call: TRBD1
cdr3_nt: TGTGCCAGCAGTGAAACAGGGGGCCCTAACTATGGCTACACCTTC
cdr3_aa: CASSETGGPNYGYTF

v_call: TRBV7-8
j_call: TRBJ1-2
clone_size: -
d_call: -
cdr3_nt: TGTGCCAGCAGCTCCGGTCCGTCGAGCTATGGCTACACCTTC
cdr3_aa: CASSSGPSSYGYTF

v_call: TRBV19
j_call: TRBJ2-1
clone_size: -
d_call: -
cdr3_nt: TGTGCCAGTAGCATCTTGGGACATCCTGAGCAGTTCTTC
cdr3_aa: CASSILGHPEQFF

v_call: TRBV5-1
j_call: TRBJ1-2
clone_size: -
d_call: TRBD1
cdr3_nt: TGCGCCAGCAGCTACGAGACAGGGACCCTGGTTGGCTACACCTTC
cdr3_aa: CASSYETGTLVGYTF

v_call: TRBV7-2
j_call: TRBJ1-2
clone_size: few
d_call: -
cdr3_nt: TGTGCCAGCAGCTTAACTCGTCTAGCAGTGGGGGCAGGGGGCTACACCTTC
cdr3_aa: CASSLTRLAVGAGGYTF

v_call: TRBV25-1
j_call: TRBJ2-5
clone_size: -
d_call: -
cdr3_nt: TGTGCCAGCAGTGAATCATACCAAGAGACCCAGTACTTC
cdr3_aa: CASSESYQETQYF

v_call: TRBV7-2
j_call: TRBJ2-5
clone_size: -
d_call: -
cdr3_nt: TGTGCCAGCAGCTTCGCCCCAACAGGGACCCAGTACTTC
cdr3_aa: CASSFAPTGTQYF

v_call: TRBV29-1
j_call: TRBJ1-4
clone_size: once
d_call: TRBD1
cdr3_nt: TGCAGCGTTTCGACAGGGAGGAATGAAAAACTGTTTTTT
cdr3_aa: CSVSTGRNEKLFF

v_call: TRBV7-6
j_call: TRBJ2-3
clone_size: -
d_call: TRBD2
cdr3_nt: TGTGCCAGCAGCGCGGGCCGGGCTAGCGGGTACACAGATACGCAGTATTTT
cdr3_aa: CASSAGRASGYTDTQYF

v_call: TRBV28
j_call: TRBJ2-1
clone_size: -
d_call: TRBD2
cdr3_nt: TGTGCCAGCAGCACTACACTAGCGGGGGGGCGGCCGTTCTTC
cdr3_aa: CASSTTLAGGRPFF

v_call: TRBV11-2
j_call: TRBJ2-2
clone_size: -
d_call: TRBD1
cdr3_nt: TGTGCCAGCAGCTTCTCCTCAACCGGACAGGGATTATCGCTGTTTTTT
cdr3_aa: CASSFSSTGQGLSLFF

v_call: TRBV4-2
j_call: TRBJ1-5
clone_size: -
d_call: -
cdr3_nt: TGTGCCAGCAGCCAAGAAAGATGGGCAGGGGCACATCAGCCCCAGCATTTT
cdr3_aa: CASSQERWAGAHQPQHF

v_call: TRBV5-1
j_call: TRBJ2-7
clone_size: -
d_call: TRBD2
cdr3_nt: TGCGCCAGCAGCTTGACTAGCGGGTCCTACGAGCAGTACTTC
cdr3_aa: CASSLTSGSYEQYF

v_call: TRBV27
j_call: TRBJ2-1
clone_size: once
d_call: TRBD2
cdr3_nt: TGTGCCAGCAGGAGACTAGCGGAGGACAATGAGCAGTTCTTC
cdr3_aa: CASRRLAEDNEQFF

v_call: TRBV6-4
j_call: TRBJ2-1
clone_size: -
d_call: TRBD2
cdr3_nt: TGTGCCAGCAGTGACTCAGGTCGAGGTTATGCGGGACTAGCGGGAGGCGAGCAGTTCTTC
cdr3_aa: CASSDSGRGYAGLAGGEQFF

v_call: TRBV6-6
j_call: TRBJ2-7
clone_size: -
d_call: TRBD2
cdr3_nt: TGTGCCAGCAGCTACATTAGCGGGATGAACTACGAGCAGTACTTC
cdr3_aa: CASSYISGMNYEQYF

v_call: TRBV29-1
j_call: TRBJ2-1
clone_size: -
d_call: -
cdr3_nt: TGCAGCGTTGAAGATCCGAACCAGAATGAGCAGTTCTTC
cdr3_aa: CSVEDPNQNEQFF

v_call: TRBV6-6
j_call: TRBJ2-2
clone_size: -
d_call: -
cdr3_nt: TGTGCCAGCAGTTACTCCAGGGACACCGGGGAGCTGTTTTTT
cdr3_aa: CASSYSRDTGELFF

v_call: TRBV19
j_call: TRBJ2-1
clone_size: -
d_call: -
cdr3_nt: TGTGCCAGTAGTCGCCTCTTGACTAGTCCCTACAATGAGCAGTTCTTC
cdr3_aa: CASSRLLTSPYNEQFF

v_call: TRBV11-2
j_call: TRBJ2-4
clone_size: -
d_call: TRBD1
cdr3_nt: TGTGCCAGCAGCGAACTCACAGGGGGCCTGTCCAAAAACATTCAGTACTTC
cdr3_aa: CASSELTGGLSKNIQYF

v_call: TRBV9
j_call: TRBJ2-5
clone_size: -
d_call: TRBD2
cdr3_nt: TGTGCCAGCAGCGTAGGACTAGCGGGAGAGGTCCAAGAGACCCAGTACTTC
cdr3_aa: CASSVGLAGEVQETQYF

v_call: TRBV11-2
j_call: TRBJ1-3
clone_size: -
d_call: TRBD1
cdr3_nt: TGTGCCAGCAGCTTAGGCGCCAGGGGGGATGAAAACACCATATATTTT
cdr3_aa: CASSLGARGDENTIYF

v_call: TRBV4-2
j_call: TRBJ2-1
clone_size: -
d_call: -
cdr3_nt: TGTGCCAGCAGCCAAGTTCCAGCGGAGAGAGACAATGAGCAGTTCTTC
cdr3_aa: CASSQVPAERDNEQFF

v_call: TRBV28
j_call: TRBJ2-7
clone_size: -
d_call: TRBD2
cdr3_nt: TGTGCCAGCAGGCCTCTAGCGGGAGGGATCCTACCTTACGAGCAGTACTTC
cdr3_aa: CASRPLAGGILPYEQYF